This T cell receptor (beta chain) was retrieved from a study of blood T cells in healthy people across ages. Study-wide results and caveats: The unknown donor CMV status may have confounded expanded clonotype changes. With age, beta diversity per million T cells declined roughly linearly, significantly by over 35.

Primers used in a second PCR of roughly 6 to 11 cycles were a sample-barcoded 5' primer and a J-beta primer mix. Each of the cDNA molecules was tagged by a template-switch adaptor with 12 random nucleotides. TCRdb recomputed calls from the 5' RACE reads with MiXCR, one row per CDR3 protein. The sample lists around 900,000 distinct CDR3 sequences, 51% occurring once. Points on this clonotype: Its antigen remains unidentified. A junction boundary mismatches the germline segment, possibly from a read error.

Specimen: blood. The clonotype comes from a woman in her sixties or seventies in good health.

This CDR3 reads CAGSFGQETQYF. The CDR3 DNA sequence: TGTGCCGGCAGCTTTGGCCAAGAGACCCAGTACTTC. J is TRBJ2-5 and V is TRBV7-2; no reliable D call. Germline CDR1 SGHTA, CDR2 FQGNSA. The CDR3 is 12 residues long.